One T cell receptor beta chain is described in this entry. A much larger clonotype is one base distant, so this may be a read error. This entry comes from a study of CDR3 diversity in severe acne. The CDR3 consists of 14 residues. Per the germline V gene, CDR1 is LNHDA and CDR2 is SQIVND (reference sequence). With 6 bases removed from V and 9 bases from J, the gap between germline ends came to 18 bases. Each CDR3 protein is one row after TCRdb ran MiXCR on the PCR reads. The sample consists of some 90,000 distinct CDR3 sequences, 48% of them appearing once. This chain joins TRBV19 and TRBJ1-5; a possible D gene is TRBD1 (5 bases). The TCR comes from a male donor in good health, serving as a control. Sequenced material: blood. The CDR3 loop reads CASRLIGATGPQHF. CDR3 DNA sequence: TGTGCCAGTAGACTCATAGGGGCGACGGGGCCCCAGCATTTT.